The 6 T cell receptor beta chains below all came from one sample that was sequenced in a study of control samples from healthy donors and cancer patients. The assay was immunoSEQ multiplex PCR, and TCRdb's table has in-frame clones only and misses some. The data show fewer than 500,000 clones, 75% to 95% seen once. The sequencing sample was made of PBMCs. The receptor source for this set is a man aged 35-49 years with head and neck cancer.

The chain employs TRBV28 and TRBJ1-1; D is undetermined. This CDR3 contains 12 residues. Germline values: CDR1 MDHEN, CDR2 SYDVKM. V was shortened by 5 bases and J by 6 bases, with 10 bases between the two germline ends. CDR3 sequence (DNA): TGTGCCAGCAGTAGGGCGACCGCTGAAGCTTTCTTT. The encoded protein is CASSRATAEAFF.

The CDR3 DNA follows: TGTGCCAGCAGCCCGCGGGGGGCCGGAGAGACCCAGTACTTC. It encodes CASSPRGAGETQYF. V usage is TRBV11-2 and J usage is TRBJ2-5, with 8 bases matching TRBD2. V was pared by 5 bases and J by 4 bases, with 6 bases of the junction left unmatched. CDR1 and CDR2 from the germline V gene are SGHAT and FQNNGV. The CDR3 length is 14 residues. Full variable domain (missing parts from reference TRBV11-2 and TRBJ2-5): EAGVAQSPRYKIIEKRQSVAFWCNPISGHATLYWYQQILGQGPKLLIQFQNNGVVDDSQLPKDRFSAERLKGVDSTLKIQPAKLEDSAVYLCASSPRGAGETQYFGPGTRLLVL.

The V call is TRBV30, the J call TRBJ1-4, with D perhaps TRBD1 (6 bases). Trimming cost V 1 base and J 5 bases, with 20 bases left between them. The germline gives CDR1 GTSNPN, CDR2 SVGIG (reference sequence). The CDR3 has 17 residues. The CDR3 loop reads CAWSGAAGAGSNEKLFF. For the CDR3, the DNA is TGTGCCTGGAGTGGTGCGGCGGGGGCGGGGTCGAATGAAAAACTGTTTTTT.

The rearrangement uses TRBV29-1 and TRBJ2-3; maybe TRBD1 (5 bases). V lost 5 bases to trimming and J lost 3 bases, with 9 bases between them. The germline CDR1 and CDR2 sequences are SQVTM and ANQGSEA. This CDR3 is 12 amino acids long. CDR3 DNA sequence: TGCAGCGTTACAGGTTGGACAGATACGCAGTATTTT. It specifies CSVTGWTDTQYF.

This clone was seen a single time. J is TRBJ2-5 and V is TRBV10-1; 8 bases align to TRBD1. The CDR3 extends over 13 amino acids. Germline values: CDR1 WNHNN, CDR2 SYGVQD (reference sequence). V lost 5 bases to trimming and J lost 5 bases; unmatched junction nucleotides: 4. The CDR3 is CASSSGGRETQYF. The CDR3 nucleotides read TGCGCCAGCAGTTCAGGGGGCAGGGAGACCCAGTACTTC.

The chain uses TRBV3-1 (or the pseudogene TRBV3-2) and TRBJ2-1; possibly TRBD1 for D (6 bases). The length of the CDR3 is 15 residues. The ends were cut back, 0 bases at V and 6 bases at J, with 12 bases in the middle. CDR1 is LGHDT and CDR2 is YNNKEL in the germline V gene (reference sequence). CDR3 sequence: CASSQDRNRVNEQFF. Here the CDR3 DNA reads TGTGCCAGCAGCCAAGATAGGAACAGGGTCAATGAGCAGTTCTTC.